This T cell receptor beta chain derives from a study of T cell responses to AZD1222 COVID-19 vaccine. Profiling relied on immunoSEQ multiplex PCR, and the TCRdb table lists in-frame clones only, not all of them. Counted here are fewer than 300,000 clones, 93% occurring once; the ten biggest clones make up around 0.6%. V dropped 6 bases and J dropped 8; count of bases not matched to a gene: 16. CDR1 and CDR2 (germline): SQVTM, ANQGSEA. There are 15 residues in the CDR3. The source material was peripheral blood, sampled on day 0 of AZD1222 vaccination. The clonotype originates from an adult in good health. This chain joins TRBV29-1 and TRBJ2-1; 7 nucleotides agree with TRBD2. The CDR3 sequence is CSVGGKTGGGDEQFF. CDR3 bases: TGCAGCGTGGGGGGGAAAACAGGTGGTGGCGATGAGCAGTTCTTC.